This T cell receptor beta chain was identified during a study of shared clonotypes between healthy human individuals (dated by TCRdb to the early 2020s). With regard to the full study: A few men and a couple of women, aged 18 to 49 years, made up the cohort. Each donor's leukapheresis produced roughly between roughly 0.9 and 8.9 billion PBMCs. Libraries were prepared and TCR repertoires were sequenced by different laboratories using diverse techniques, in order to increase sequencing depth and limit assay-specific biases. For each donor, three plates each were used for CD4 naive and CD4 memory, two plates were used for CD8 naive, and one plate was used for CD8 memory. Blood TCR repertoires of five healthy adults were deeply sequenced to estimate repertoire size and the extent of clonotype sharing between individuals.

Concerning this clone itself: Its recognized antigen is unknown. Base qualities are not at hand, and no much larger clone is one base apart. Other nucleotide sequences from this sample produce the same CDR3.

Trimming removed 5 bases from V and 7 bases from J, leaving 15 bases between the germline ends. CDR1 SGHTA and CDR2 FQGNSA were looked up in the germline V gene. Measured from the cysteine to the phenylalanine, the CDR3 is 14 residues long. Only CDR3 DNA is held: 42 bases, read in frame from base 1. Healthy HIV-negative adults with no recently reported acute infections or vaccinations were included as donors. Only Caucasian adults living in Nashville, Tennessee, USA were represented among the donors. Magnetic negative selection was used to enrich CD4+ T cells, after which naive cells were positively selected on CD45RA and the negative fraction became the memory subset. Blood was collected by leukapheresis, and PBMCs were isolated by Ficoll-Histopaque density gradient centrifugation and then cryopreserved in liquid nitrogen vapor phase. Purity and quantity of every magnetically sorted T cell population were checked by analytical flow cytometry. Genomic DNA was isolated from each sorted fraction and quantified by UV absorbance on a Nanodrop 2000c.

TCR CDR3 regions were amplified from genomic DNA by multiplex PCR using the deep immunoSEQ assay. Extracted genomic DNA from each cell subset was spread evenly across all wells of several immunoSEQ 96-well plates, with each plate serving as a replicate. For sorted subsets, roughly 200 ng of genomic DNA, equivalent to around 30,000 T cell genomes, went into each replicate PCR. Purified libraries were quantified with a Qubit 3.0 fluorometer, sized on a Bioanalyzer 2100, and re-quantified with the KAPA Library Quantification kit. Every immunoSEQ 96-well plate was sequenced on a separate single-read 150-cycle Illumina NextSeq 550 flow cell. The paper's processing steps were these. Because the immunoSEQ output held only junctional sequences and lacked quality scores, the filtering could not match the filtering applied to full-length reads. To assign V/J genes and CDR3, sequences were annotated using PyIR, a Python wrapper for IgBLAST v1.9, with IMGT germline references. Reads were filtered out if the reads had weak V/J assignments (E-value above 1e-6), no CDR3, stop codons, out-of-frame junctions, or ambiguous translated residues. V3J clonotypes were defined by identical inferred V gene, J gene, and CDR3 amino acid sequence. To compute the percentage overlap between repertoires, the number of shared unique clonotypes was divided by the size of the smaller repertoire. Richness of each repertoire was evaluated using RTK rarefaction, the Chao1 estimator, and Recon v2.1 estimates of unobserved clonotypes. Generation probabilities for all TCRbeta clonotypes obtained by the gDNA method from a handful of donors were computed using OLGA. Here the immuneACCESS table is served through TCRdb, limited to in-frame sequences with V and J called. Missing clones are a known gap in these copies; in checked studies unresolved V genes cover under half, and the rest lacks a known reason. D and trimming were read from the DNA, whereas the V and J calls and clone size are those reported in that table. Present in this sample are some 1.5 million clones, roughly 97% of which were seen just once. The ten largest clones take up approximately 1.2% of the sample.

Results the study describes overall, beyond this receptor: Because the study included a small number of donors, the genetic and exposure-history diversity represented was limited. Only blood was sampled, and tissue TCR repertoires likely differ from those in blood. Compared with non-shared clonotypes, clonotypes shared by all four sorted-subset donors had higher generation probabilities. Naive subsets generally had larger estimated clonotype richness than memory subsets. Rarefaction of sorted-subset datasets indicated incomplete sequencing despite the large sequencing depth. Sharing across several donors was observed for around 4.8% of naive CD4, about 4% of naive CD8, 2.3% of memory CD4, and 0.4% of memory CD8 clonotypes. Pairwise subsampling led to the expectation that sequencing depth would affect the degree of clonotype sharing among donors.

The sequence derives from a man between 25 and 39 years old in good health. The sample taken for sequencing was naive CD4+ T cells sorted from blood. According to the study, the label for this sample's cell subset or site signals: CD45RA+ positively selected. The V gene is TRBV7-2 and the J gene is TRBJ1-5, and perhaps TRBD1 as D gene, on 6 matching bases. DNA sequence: TGTGCCAGCAGCCTCGGGGGCTCACGACAGCCCCAGCATTTT. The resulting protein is CASSLGGSRQPQHF.